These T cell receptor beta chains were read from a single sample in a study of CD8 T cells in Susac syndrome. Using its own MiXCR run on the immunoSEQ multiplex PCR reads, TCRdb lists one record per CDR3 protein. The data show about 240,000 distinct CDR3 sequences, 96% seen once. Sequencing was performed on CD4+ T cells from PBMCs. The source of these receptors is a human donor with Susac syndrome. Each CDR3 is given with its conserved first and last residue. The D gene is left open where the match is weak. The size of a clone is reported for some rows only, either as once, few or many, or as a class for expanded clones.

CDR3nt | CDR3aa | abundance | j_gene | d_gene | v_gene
TGTGCCAGTAGTATAAGGGTCGGAGATACGCAGTATTTT | CASSIRVGDTQYF | - | TRBJ2-3 | - | TRBV19
TGCGCCAGCAGCCCCGGACCGTATAGCAATCAGCCCCAGCATTTT | CASSPGPYSNQPQHF | once | TRBJ1-5 | - | TRBV4-1
TGCAGCGTCGTAGGTCCCGGCACAGATACGCAGTATTTT | CSVVGPGTDTQYF | - | TRBJ2-3 | - | TRBV29-1
TGTGCCAGCAGCCATGGTCAGGCGGGGGAGACCCAGTACTTC | CASSHGQAGETQYF | - | TRBJ2-5 | - | TRBV4-2
TGCAGCGTTGGTAGTAGCGGGAGAAATACGCAGTATTTT | CSVGSSGRNTQYF | - | TRBJ2-3 | TRBD2 | TRBV29-1
TGTGCCAGCAGCCAAGACGGGACTAGCGGGAGTTTCTACAATGAGCAGTTCTTC | CASSQDGTSGSFYNEQFF | - | TRBJ2-1 | TRBD2 | TRBV3-1
TGTGCTAGTGCCTCACTGGAGACCCAGTACTTC | CASASLETQYF | - | TRBJ2-5 | - | TRBV12-5
TGCAGCGCTCTAAGCAGCACAGATACGCAGTATTTT | CSALSSTDTQYF | - | TRBJ2-3 | - | TRBV29-1
TGTGCCACCAGCAGAGCGGCGGGACAGGGGTACGGGGGACACACCGGGGAGCTGTTTTTT | CATSRAAGQGYGGHTGELFF | - | TRBJ2-2 | TRBD1 | TRBV15
TGCAGTGCTAGAGATTGGGCGGGAGGGGCCTACAATGAGCAGTTCTTC | CSARDWAGGAYNEQFF | - | TRBJ2-1 | TRBD2 | TRBV20-1
TGCAGCTTCGGGGACCGACGACAGTTCTTC | CSFGDRRQFF | - | TRBJ2-1 | - | TRBV29-1
TGTGCCACCAGTGACCCGGGACAGGGCTGGGCGTCAGATACGCAGTATTTT | CATSDPGQGWASDTQYF | - | TRBJ2-3 | TRBD1 | TRBV24-1
TGCAGCGTCAGTCGACGAGGAGCTAGCGGGAGGGTAACCTACAATGAGCAGTTCTTC | CSVSRRGASGRVTYNEQFF | - | TRBJ2-1 | TRBD2 | TRBV29-1
TGTGCCAGCAGTGGTCCCAGTTTGGGCACTGAAGCTTTCTTT | CASSGPSLGTEAFF | - | TRBJ1-1 | - | TRBV2
TGTGCCAGCAGCGTAGCTCTAGGGACTAGCGGGAGAATCCCTCAGTTCTTC | CASSVALGTSGRIPQFF | - | TRBJ2-1 | TRBD2 | TRBV9
TGTGCCAGCAGCTTGCATGGGACACAGAGCAATCAGCCCCAGCATTTT | CASSLHGTQSNQPQHF | - | TRBJ1-5 | - | TRBV5-6
TGTGCCAGCAGTTTTCTGGACAGGGCGAACACCGGGGAGCTGTTTTTT | CASSFLDRANTGELFF | - | TRBJ2-2 | TRBD1 | TRBV27
TGTGCCAGCAGCCACCGACTAGCGGGAGGGCCATCGACCTACAATGAGCAGTTCTTC | CASSHRLAGGPSTYNEQFF | - | TRBJ2-1 | TRBD2 | TRBV4-2
TGTGCCAGCACCGGATCAGGGAGGGGAGAGACCCAGTACTTC | CASTGSGRGETQYF | - | TRBJ2-5 | TRBD2 | TRBV12-3/TRBV12-4
TGCAGTGCTAGAGATGGGCTCGACCTAATGCGAGAGACCCAGTACTTC | CSARDGLDLMRETQYF | - | TRBJ2-5 | - | TRBV20-1
TGTGCCAGCAGTACTAGCGGGAGGACCGGGGAGCTGTTTTTT | CASSTSGRTGELFF | - | TRBJ2-2 | TRBD2 | TRBV2
TGTGCCAGCAGTGAACGCATCCAATATAGCAATCAGCCCCAGCATTTT | CASSERIQYSNQPQHF | - | TRBJ1-5 | - | TRBV2
TGTGCCAGCAGTTATTCCATTCGGGACAGCTATGGCTACACCTTC | CASSYSIRDSYGYTF | - | TRBJ1-2 | TRBD1 | TRBV6-5
TGTGCCAGCAGTCCCCGAGAGGGGGAAGGATATGGCTACACCTTC | CASSPREGEGYGYTF | - | TRBJ1-2 | - | TRBV27
TGTGCCAGCAGTCATAAAGGGACAGGAAAAGATACGCAGTATTTT | CASSHKGTGKDTQYF | - | TRBJ2-3 | TRBD1 | TRBV7-9
TGTGCCATCATGCACAGCTACCAAGAGACCCAGTACTTC | CAIMHSYQETQYF | - | TRBJ2-5 | - | TRBV10-3
TGCGCCAGCAGCCTTACCTTATTACTCAGCTCCTACAATGAGCAGTTCTTC | CASSLTLLLSSYNEQFF | - | TRBJ2-1 | - | TRBV4-1
TGCAGCGTTAGACAGGGAAGCCTTGACGGGGAGCTGTTTTTT | CSVRQGSLDGELFF | - | TRBJ2-2 | TRBD1 | TRBV29-1
TGCAGCGCCCTCGGCCCAGGGGAGACCCAGTACTTC | CSALGPGETQYF | - | TRBJ2-5 | - | TRBV29-1
TGTGCCAGTAACCACCCGGGGGACCGAGCTAACTATGGCTACACCTTC | CASNHPGDRANYGYTF | - | TRBJ1-2 | - | TRBV19
TGCAGTGCTAGGGAGGGGGCCGCTGAAGCTTTCTTT | CSAREGAAEAFF | - | TRBJ1-1 | TRBD1 | TRBV20-1